This is a list of T cell receptor beta chains from one sample in a study of beta chain features in type 1 diabetes. Clones were sequenced by immunoSEQ multiplex PCR, and TCRdb holds only the in-frame ones, with some missing. Of about 710,000 clones in the sample, over 12% were seen once. Sequencing used naive CD4+ T cells from blood. These receptors were obtained from a man younger than 35 with type 1 diabetes. The CDR3 runs from the conserved cysteine through the conserved F or W. D genes are given only for firm matches.

>NA|TRBV5-4|TRBJ1-6
CASSEEGYNSPLHF
>NA|TRBV1|TRBJ2-7
CTSSHSPKPRSYEQYF
>NA|TRBV7-9|TRBJ2-3
CASSLGLPTDTQYF
>TRBD1|TRBV14|TRBJ2-7
CASSQASTGSYEQYF
>NA|TRBV2|TRBJ2-2
CASIREASTGELFF
>TRBD1|TRBV5-1|TRBJ2-1
CASSFEGQGSDEQFF
>NA|TRBV7-2|TRBJ2-5
CASSLQRSQETQYF
>NA|TRBV5-1|TRBJ1-1
CASGVLPREQNTEAFF
>TRBD2|TRBV6-5|TRBJ2-1
CASSYGGGLGNEQFF
>NA|TRBV18|TRBJ1-5
CASSPQGTRGSNQPQHF
>NA|TRBV28|TRBJ2-7
CASKRIWTDTYEQYF
>NA|TRBV18|TRBJ2-1
CASSPQAGPNEQFF
>NA|TRBV7-3|TRBJ2-1
CASSQRQGGGNNEQFF
>TRBD2|TRBV6-6|TRBJ2-3
CASALAGGPTDTQYF
>NA|TRBV7-2|TRBJ2-7
CASSFALSSYEQYF
>NA|TRBV19|TRBJ1-5
CASRTDSSNQPQHF
>NA|TRBV25-1|TRBJ2-3
CASSPRRGDTDTQYF
>TRBD1|TRBV19|TRBJ1-2
CASSKDRDYGYTF
>NA|TRBV9|TRBJ1-1
CASSVVGSVNTEAFF
>TRBD1|TRBV25-1|TRBJ1-5
CASSATGQGNQPQHF
>NA|TRBV2|TRBJ2-7
CASTEGLLNYEQYF
>TRBD2|TRBV5-4|TRBJ2-2
CASSFTGGARTGELFF
>NA|TRBV7-2|TRBJ1-5
CASSFRRNNQPQHF
>NA|TRBV9|TRBJ1-1
CASSVDRDTEAFF
>TRBD2|TRBV19|TRBJ2-1
CASSIWLAGMDEQFF
>NA|TRBV30|TRBJ2-3
CAWSVRIGGDTQYF
>NA|TRBV28|TRBJ2-1
CASSLSSMEQFF
>TRBD1|TRBV5-6|TRBJ1-2
CASSSLGDRPDGYTF
>NA|TRBV4-1|TRBJ2-5
CASSQPRFGASSETQYF
>TRBD1|TRBV6-6|TRBJ2-7
CASLYGTGGTYEQYF
>NA|TRBV5-4|TRBJ2-2
CASSPLWDSNTGELFF
>NA|TRBV30|NA
CAWSGPGLEQYF
>NA|TRBV7-3|TRBJ2-1
CASSLANNEQFF
>NA|TRBV20-1|TRBJ2-1
CSAAANEQFF
>NA|TRBV6-5|TRBJ2-3
CATSEAGRGTDTQYF
>NA|TRBV5-1|TRBJ2-7
CASSLADRSPSYEQYF
>NA|TRBV28|TRBJ2-7
CASSLPLSEQYF
>NA|TRBV30|TRBJ2-7
CAWTPGSYEQYF
>NA|TRBV11-2|TRBJ2-7
CASSLPFRVSYEQYF
>NA|TRBV11-3|TRBJ2-7
CASSRTGSYEQYF
>TRBD1|TRBV4-2|TRBJ1-1
CASSQGTGGDTEAFF